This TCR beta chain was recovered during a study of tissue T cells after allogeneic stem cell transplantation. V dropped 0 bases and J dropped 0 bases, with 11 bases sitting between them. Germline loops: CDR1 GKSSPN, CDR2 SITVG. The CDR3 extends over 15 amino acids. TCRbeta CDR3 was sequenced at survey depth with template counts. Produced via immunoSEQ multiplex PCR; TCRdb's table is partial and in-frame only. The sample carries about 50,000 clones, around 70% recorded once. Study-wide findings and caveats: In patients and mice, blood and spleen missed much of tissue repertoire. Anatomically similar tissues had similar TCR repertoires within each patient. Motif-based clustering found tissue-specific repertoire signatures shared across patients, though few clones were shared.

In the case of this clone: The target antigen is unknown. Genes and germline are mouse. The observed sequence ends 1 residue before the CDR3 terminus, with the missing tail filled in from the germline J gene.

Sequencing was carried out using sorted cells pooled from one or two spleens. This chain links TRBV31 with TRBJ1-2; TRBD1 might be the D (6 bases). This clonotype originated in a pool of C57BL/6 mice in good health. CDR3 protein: CAWSLAGQTNSDYTF. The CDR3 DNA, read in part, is TGTGCCTGGAGTCTAGCAGGACAGACAAACTCCGACTACACC.